The next 19 T cell receptor beta chains were all read from a single sample in a study of vaccination and CD4 T cells after COVID-19. CD4+ T cells that had been cultured provided DNA sequenced with the Oncomine TCR Beta short-read assay. MiXCR was run by TCRdb on the PCR reads, yielding one entry per CDR3 protein. The data contain about 15,000 distinct CDR3 sequences, about half of them seen just once; the ten biggest clones take up more than 15%. Their specific antigens are unknown. The treatment: approximately 11-day PBMC culture with coronavirus spike peptide pools or control peptides (ViraFEST assay). Material: CD4+ T cells from blood, cultured in vitro, obtained before SARS-CoV-2 vaccination. All receptors come from a human donor who had recovered from COVID-19.

The chain is built from TRBV2 and TRBJ2-5; no definite D call. The CDR3 is 11 amino acids. V lost 8 bases and J lost 1, with 5 bases in between. Germline V gene sequence: CDR1 SNHLY, CDR2 FYNNEI. The CDR3 reads CASDLQETQYF. In DNA, the CDR3 is TGTGCCAGCGATCTCCAAGAGACCCAGTACTTC.

The sample holds a few counts of this clonotype. The J gene is TRBJ2-7, the V gene TRBV5-4; the match to TRBD2 covers 8 bases. The germline V gene has CDR1 SGHNT and CDR2 YYREEE (reference sequence). The CDR3 extends over 15 amino acids. The trim removed 3 bases at V and 2 bases at J, leaving 7 bases unmatched. The CDR3 sequence: CASSSPQAGAYEQYF. The DNA for the CDR3 is TGTGCCAGCAGCTCCCCTCAAGCGGGAGCCTACGAGCAGTACTTC.

The V gene is TRBV28, the J gene TRBJ2-1; tentatively, D is TRBD1 (6 bases). This CDR3 has 11 residues. Germline V gene lookup returns CDR1 MDHEN and CDR2 SYDVKM. Trimming shortened V by 8 bases and J by 8 bases, and 10 bases separated the two germline ends. The CDR3 here is CASRYRDEQFF. The CDR3 nucleotides are TGTGCCAGCCGCTACAGGGATGAGCAGTTCTTC.

The chain is built from TRBV19 and TRBJ2-2; D is perhaps TRBD1 (6 bases). This CDR3 is built from 16 residues. The V gene lost 3 bases and the J gene lost 2 bases, with 13 bases spanning the gap. Germline values: CDR1 LNHDA, CDR2 SQIVND (reference sequence). For the CDR3, the DNA is TGTGCCAGTAGTATGTTCGGACAGCGAAACACCGGGGAGCTGTTTTTT. This encodes CASSMFGQRNTGELFF. Using reference TRBV19 and TRBJ2-2 for the parts outside the CDR3, the full variable domain is DGGITQSPKYLFRKEGQNVTLSCEQNLNHDAMYWYRQDPGQGLRLIYYSQIVNDFQKGDIAEGYSVSREKKESFPLTVTSAQKNPTAFYLCASSMFGQRNTGELFFGEGSRLTVL.

The chain combines TRBV11-2 with TRBJ2-7; tentatively, D is TRBD1 (5 bases). This CDR3 comprises 16 residues. V was trimmed by 2 bases and J by 5 bases, leaving 19 bases between them. Per germline, CDR1 SGHAT and CDR2 FQNNGV. The CDR3 DNA reads as TGTGCCAGCAGCTTACTCCTGGGGCCTCGCCTCCACGAGCAGTACTTC. It yields the protein CASSLLLGPRLHEQYF.

This rearrangement joins TRBV6-1 to TRBJ1-5, with TRBD1 as a possible D gene (5 bases). CDR1 and CDR2 from the germline V gene are MNHNS and SASEGT. There are 14 residues in the CDR3. Trimming stripped 5 bases from V and 2 bases from J, with 10 bases between. The CDR3 loop reads CASSRGFGNQPQHF. The CDR3 nucleotides are TGTGCCAGCAGTCGGGGCTTTGGCAATCAGCCCCAGCATTTT.

This clonotype has more than one count but fewer than ten. This chain's CDR3 is CASGAANTGELFF. DNA for the CDR3: TGTGCCAGCGGAGCTGCGAACACCGGGGAGCTGTTTTTT. V usage is TRBV6-1 and J usage is TRBJ2-2; the D is unclear. V gave up 8 bases and J gave up 0 bases, with 7 bases separating them. The CDR3 covers 13 residues. In germline, CDR1 is MNHNS, CDR2 SASEGT.

CDR3 in amino acids: CASSDSSGGTDTQYF. Here the CDR3 DNA reads TGTGCCAGCAGTGATTCTAGCGGGGGCACAGATACGCAGTATTTT. This sequence joins TRBV6-4 and TRBJ2-3; 9 bases agree with TRBD2. Germline V CDR1 and CDR2: MRHNA, SNTAGT. Trimming removed 3 bases from V and 1 base from J; junction bases left unmatched: 2. The CDR3 totals 15 residues.

The chain joins TRBV20-1 to TRBJ1-2, with TRBD1 matching over 7 bases. The CDR3 is 16 residues long. V trimming: 4 bases; J trimming: 3 bases; junction bases outside the gene matches: 14. Germline V gene data show CDR1 as DFQATT and CDR2 as SNEGSKA (reference sequence). The CDR3 region is CSATPRRTGAYYGYTF. CDR3 in DNA: TGCAGTGCTACGCCAAGGAGGACAGGCGCATACTATGGCTACACCTTC.

The CDR3 is CSARDQGPTRNTGELFF. The CDR3 coding sequence is TGCAGTGCTAGAGATCAGGGGCCGACTAGAAACACCGGGGAGCTGTTTTTT. The chain combines TRBV20-1 with TRBJ2-2; tentatively, D is TRBD1 or TRBD2 (6 bases each). CDR1 and CDR2 from the germline V gene are DFQATT and SNEGSKA (reference sequence). Trimming pared 0 bases from V and 2 bases from J, leaving 16 bases between. The CDR3 runs to 17 residues.

The chain has TRBV7-2 and TRBJ2-2, with D perhaps TRBD2 (5 bases). V lost 3 bases to trimming and J lost 4 bases, with 6 bases between them. The V gene's germline CDR1 is SGHTA and CDR2 FQGNSA. The CDR3 length is 13 residues. The CDR3 region is CASSLDFTGELFF. In DNA form, the CDR3 reads TGTGCCAGCAGCTTGGACTTCACCGGGGAGCTGTTTTTT.

The chain is built from TRBV6-1 and TRBJ2-3; 9 bases fit TRBD1. There are 15 residues in the CDR3. J was trimmed by 3 bases and V by 6 bases; bases with no gene match: 7. CDR1 and CDR2 from the germline V gene are MNHNS and SASEGT. CDR3 sequence: CASREQGARTDTQYF. In DNA, the CDR3 is TGTGCCAGCAGAGAACAGGGGGCTCGTACAGATACGCAGTATTTT.

The chain employs TRBV20-1 and TRBJ1-1, with unresolved D. V was cut by 8 bases and J by 0 bases, with 7 bases left in between. This CDR3 is built from 11 residues. Germline CDR1 and CDR2: DFQATT and SNEGSKA (reference sequence). For the CDR3, the DNA is TGCAGTTATACATTGAACACTGAAGCTTTCTTT. This encodes CSYTLNTEAFF.

V gene TRBV25-1 combines with J gene TRBJ2-5, with D possibly matching TRBD2 (6 bases). The V end was cut by 0 bases, the J end by 7 bases, with 12 bases between. CDR1 is MGHDK and CDR2 is SYGVNS in the germline V gene. The CDR3 has 14 residues. CDR3 loop: CASSEYGGIWTQYF. For the CDR3, the DNA is TGTGCCAGCAGTGAATATGGCGGGATATGGACCCAGTACTTC. The complete variable domain, with remaining parts taken from reference TRBV25-1 and TRBJ2-5, reads EADIYQTPRYLVIGTGKKITLECSQTMGHDKMYWYQQDPGMELHLIHYSYGVNSTEKGDLSSESTVSRIRTEHFPLTLESARPSHTSQYLCASSEYGGIWTQYFGPGTRLLVL.

The chain carries TRBV6-1 and TRBJ2-1, with a tentative D call TRBD1 (6 bases). The CDR3 is made up of 16 amino acids. Germline assignment: CDR1 MNHNS and CDR2 SASEGT. V gave up 5 bases and J gave up 0 bases, with 14 bases separating them. This chain's CDR3 is CASSRMGAVSYNEQFF. For the CDR3, the DNA is TGTGCCAGCAGTCGGATGGGGGCTGTCTCCTACAATGAGCAGTTCTTC.

This sequence joins TRBV28 and TRBJ1-2; 7 nucleotides agree with TRBD1. Trimming cost V 4 bases and J 3 bases; bases outside gene matches: 2. This CDR3 spans 13 amino acids. Per the germline V gene, CDR1 is MDHEN and CDR2 is SYDVKM. The CDR3 loop is CASSSTGDYGYTF. The CDR3 bases are TGTGCCAGCAGTTCTACAGGGGACTATGGCTACACCTTC.

This clonotype appeared a few times. V is TRBV12-3 or TRBV12-4 and J is TRBJ2-5; TRBD1 is a possible D gene (6 bases). CDR3 length equals 15 residues. V was cut by 2 bases and J by 5 bases, with 15 bases left in between. As DNA, the CDR3 is TGTGCCAGCAGTTTACTAGGGGGAGAAATGGAGACCCAGTACTTC. This sequence encodes CASSLLGGEMETQYF.

This chain joins TRBV2 and TRBJ2-3; tentatively, D is TRBD1 (5 bases). The CDR3 is made up of 14 amino acids. Germline lookup yields CDR1 SNHLY and CDR2 FYNNEI. V shed 5 bases and J shed 2 bases, with 11 bases lying between them. For the CDR3, the DNA is TGTGCCAGCAGTCCCCAGGGCACCACAGATACGCAGTATTTT. Residues: CASSPQGTTDTQYF.

This clonotype was seen only once. The chain joins TRBV6-2 or TRBV6-3 to TRBJ2-5; D not certain. CDR1 is MNHEY and CDR2 is SVGEGT in the germline V gene. The CDR3 is made up of 15 amino acids. V was clipped by 7 bases and J by 0 bases, with 15 bases between them. The CDR3 protein is CASNWDMTDQETQYF. CDR3 in DNA: TGTGCCAGCAACTGGGATATGACGGACCAAGAGACCCAGTACTTC.